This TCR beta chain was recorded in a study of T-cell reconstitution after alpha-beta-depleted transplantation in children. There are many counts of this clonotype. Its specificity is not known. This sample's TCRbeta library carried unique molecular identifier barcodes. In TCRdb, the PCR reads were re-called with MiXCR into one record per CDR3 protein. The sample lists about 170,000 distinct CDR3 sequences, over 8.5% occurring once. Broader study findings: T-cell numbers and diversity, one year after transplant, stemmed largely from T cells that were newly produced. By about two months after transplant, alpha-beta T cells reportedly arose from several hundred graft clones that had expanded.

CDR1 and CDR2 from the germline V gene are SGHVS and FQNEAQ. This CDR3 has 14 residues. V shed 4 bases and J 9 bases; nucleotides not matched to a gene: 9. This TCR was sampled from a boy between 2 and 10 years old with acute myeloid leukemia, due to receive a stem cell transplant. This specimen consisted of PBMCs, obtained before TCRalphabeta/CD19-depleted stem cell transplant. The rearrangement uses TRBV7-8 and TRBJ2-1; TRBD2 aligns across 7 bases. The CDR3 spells CASSSLSGTGEQFF. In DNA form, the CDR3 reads TGTGCCAGCAGCTCTCTCAGCGGGACCGGTGAGCAGTTCTTC.